Only a few counts were recorded for the clone carrying this TCR beta chain. Its specificity is unknown. This sample is drawn from a study of CD8+ T cells in alopecia areata. Whole-study findings and limits: Sequences from scalp samples also cover resident alphabeta T cells of normal skin.

Reverse transcription of extracted RNA yielded cDNA, which provided the sequencing template. The protocol was immunoSEQ multiplex PCR, while the TCRdb copy is restricted to in-frame clones and leaves out a portion. The data show tens of thousands of clones, roughly three fifths seen once. V lost 0 bases and J lost 5, with 4 bases in between. The V gene's germline CDR1 is SGDLS and CDR2 YYNGEE. This CDR3 region has 12 residues. The specimen comprised CD8+ T cells sorted from blood, sampled at week 0. The rearrangement links TRBV9 to TRBJ2-3; D gene uncertain. This TCR was recovered from a human donor with alopecia areata. Here the CDR3 reads CASSVEGDTQYF. CDR3 bases: TGTGCCAGCAGCGTAGAGGGAGATACGCAGTATTTT.